A single sample is the source of the 23 T cell receptor beta chains below, sequenced in a study of shared clonotypes between healthy human individuals. TCRdb's table, derived via immunoSEQ multiplex PCR, lists solely in-frame clones and lacks some. The sample yields some 1.5 million clones, around 98% seen once. Sequencing was performed on naive CD4+ T cells sorted from blood. Documented subset: CD45RA+ positively selected. All receptors derive from a man aged 25 to 45 in good health.

Comments on this clone: Other nucleotide sequences in the sample specify the same CDR3. The chain joins TRBV5-1 to TRBJ2-7; D might be TRBD1 (6 bases). The V end lost 0 bases, the J end lost 4 bases, and 8 bases lay between the germline ends. The CDR3 totals 13 residues. Looked up from germline, CDR1 is SGHRS and CDR2 is YFSETQ. The CDR3 sequence is CASSLATGYEQYF. The CDR3 DNA reads TGCGCCAGCAGCTTGGCTACAGGGTACGAGCAGTACTTC.

The chain employs TRBV4-3 and TRBJ2-6; no reliable D call. The germline CDR1 and CDR2 sequences are LGHNA and YSLEER. V was cut by 4 bases and J by 4 bases, with 11 bases left in between. The CDR3 sequence is 15 residues long. The DNA for the CDR3 is TGCGCCAGCAGCCCGAGGATATCAGGGGCCAACGTCCTGACTTTC. This sequence encodes CASSPRISGANVLTF.

The V and J genes are TRBV30 and TRBJ1-2; 8 bases match TRBD1. Germline V gene lookup returns CDR1 GTSNPN and CDR2 SVGIG (reference sequence). Trimming at V came to 4 bases and at J to 8 bases, leaving 9 bases not matched to a gene. There are 13 residues in the CDR3. The CDR3 sequence is CAWNALGQGGYTF. The CDR3 DNA is TGTGCCTGGAACGCCCTAGGACAGGGCGGCTACACCTTC.

This clone was observed a single time. This specimen includes other DNA sequences encoding the same CDR3. The chain couples TRBV5-5 to TRBJ2-7, with 7 bases aligning to TRBD2. Trimming cost V 4 bases and J 1 base; bases outside gene matches: 2. Per germline, CDR1 SGHKS and CDR2 YYEKEE (reference sequence). The CDR3 runs to 13 residues. CDR3 sequence: CASSLRGSYEQYF. Here the CDR3 DNA reads TGTGCCAGCAGCCTGCGGGGGTCCTACGAGCAGTACTTC.

The chain combines TRBV18 with TRBJ1-4; D is perhaps TRBD1 (6 bases). CDR1 and CDR2 (germline): KGHSH, LQKENI. This CDR3 comprises 17 residues. Trimming took off 1 base at V and 5 bases at J, with 17 bases between the two ends. The CDR3 nucleotides are TGTGCCAGCTCACCACTGACGCGAGGACAGACCAATGAAAAACTGTTTTTT. Amino acid sequence: CASSPLTRGQTNEKLFF.

The gene calls are TRBV7-9 and TRBJ2-1, with TRBD2 identical over 10 bases. After removal of 6 bases from V and 3 bases from J, the junction contained 8 bases not matched to a gene. Germline CDR1 and CDR2: SEHNR and FQNEAQ (reference sequence). This CDR3 spans 16 amino acids. CDR3 nucleotides: TGTGCCAGCAGTCATCTAGCGGGAGCTTACTACAATGAGCAGTTCTTC. It yields the protein CASSHLAGAYYNEQFF.

J is TRBJ2-7 and V is TRBV5-5; TRBD1 aligns across 10 bases. V lost 4 bases, J lost 4 bases, and 8 bases stayed unmatched. Germline V gene data show CDR1 as SGHKS and CDR2 as YYEKEE (reference sequence). The CDR3 spans 15 residues. The CDR3 loop reads CASSPIGQGGYEQYF. In nucleotides, the CDR3 is TGTGCCAGCAGCCCAATCGGACAGGGGGGATACGAGCAGTACTTC.

The rearrangement joins TRBV5-1 to TRBJ2-7, with D hard to call. The CDR3 has 13 residues. The germline CDR1 and CDR2 sequences are SGHRS and YFSETQ. The V and J ends lost 5 bases and 4 bases respectively, with 13 bases between them. The DNA of the CDR3 is TGCGCCAGCAGTTATGAACCGGATTACGAGCAGTACTTC. Protein sequence: CASSYEPDYEQYF.

This chain joins TRBV25-1 and TRBJ1-2; D unclear. Trimming removed 5 bases from V and 3 bases from J, with 10 bases in between. CDR1 MGHDK and CDR2 SYGVNS come from the germline V gene. The CDR3 runs to 13 residues. The DNA for the CDR3 is TGTGCCAGCAGTCCGGAGATCGACTATGGCTACACCTTC. Translation gives CASSPEIDYGYTF.

The chain employs TRBV5-1 and TRBJ1-4; 7 bases line up with TRBD1. Trimming cost V 2 bases and J 0 bases; bases outside gene matches: 4. Per the germline V gene, CDR1 is SGHRS and CDR2 is YFSETQ. The CDR3 consists of 16 residues. The CDR3 region is CASSLNTGATNEKLFF. The CDR3 DNA sequence: TGCGCCAGCAGCTTAAACACAGGGGCAACTAATGAAAAACTGTTTTTT. The whole variable domain, remainder taken from reference TRBV5-1 and TRBJ1-4, is KAGVTQTPRYLIKTRGQQVTLSCSPISGHRSVSWYQQTPGQGLQFLFEYFSETQRNKGNFPGRFSGRQFSNSRSEMNVSTLELGDSALYLCASSLNTGATNEKLFFGSGTQLSVL.

The chain recombines TRBV14 with TRBJ2-4; D not certain. The CDR3 loop spans 14 amino acids. Germline-derived CDR1 and CDR2 are SGHDN and FVKESK. V was trimmed by 4 bases and J by 6 bases, leaving 13 bases between them. As DNA, the CDR3 is TGTGCCAGCAGCCCCCGAGGCGGTGGAAACATTCAGTACTTC. Amino acid sequence: CASSPRGGGNIQYF. The whole variable domain, remainder taken from reference TRBV14 and TRBJ2-4, is EAGVTQFPSHSVIEKGQTVTLRCDPISGHDNLYWYRRVMGKEIKFLLHFVKESKQDESGMPNNRFLAERTGGTYSTLKVQPAELEDSGVYFCASSPRGGGNIQYFGAGTRLSVL.

This chain links TRBV7-2 with TRBJ2-7; D ambiguous. This CDR3 comprises 13 residues. Germline assignment: CDR1 SGHTA and CDR2 FQGNSA. The V end lost 3 bases, the J end lost 0 bases, and 6 bases lay between the germline ends. CDR3 in amino acids: CASSFRHSYEQYF. In DNA, the CDR3 is TGTGCCAGCAGCTTCCGCCACTCCTACGAGCAGTACTTC.

The chain joins TRBV27 to TRBJ2-1; D may be TRBD2 (7 bases). The CDR3 covers 17 residues. Trimming stripped 3 bases from V and 5 bases from J, with 20 bases between. The V gene's germline CDR1 is MNHEY and CDR2 SMNVEV (reference sequence). The CDR3 DNA is TGTGCCAGCAGTTTTAACGGGGGGCGCGTTTCCGACAATGAGCAGTTCTTC. This encodes CASSFNGGRVSDNEQFF.

This rearrangement joins TRBV5-1 to TRBJ2-7; 9 bases map to TRBD1. J lost 4 bases, V lost 4 bases, and 9 bases had no gene match. The germline V gene encodes CDR1 SGHRS and CDR2 YFSETQ. CDR3 length: 15 amino acids. DNA for the CDR3: TGCGCCAGCAGCCCCTTGGGGACAGGGTCGTACGAGCAGTACTTC. Protein sequence: CASSPLGTGSYEQYF.

V gene TRBV28 combines with J gene TRBJ2-7; possibly TRBD1 for D (5 bases). Germline V CDR1 and CDR2: MDHEN, SYDVKM. The CDR3 covers 13 residues. The V and J ends lost 5 bases and 3 bases respectively, with 11 bases between them. Here the CDR3 reads CASSLADIYEQYF. In DNA, the CDR3 is TGTGCCAGCAGTCTCGCGGACATCTACGAGCAGTACTTC.

This clone was recorded only once. V is TRBV29-1 and J is TRBJ2-1, with D perhaps matching TRBD1 (5 bases). This CDR3 contains 15 residues. The germline gives CDR1 SQVTM, CDR2 ANQGSEA. Trimming cost V 4 bases and J 0 bases, with 13 bases left between them. CDR3 nucleotides: TGCAGCGTTGTAGGGGCGTGGAGCTCCTACAATGAGCAGTTCTTC. Translation gives CSVVGAWSSYNEQFF.

The chain couples TRBV5-4 to TRBJ2-7, with D perhaps matching TRBD1 or TRBD2 (5 bases each). The V end was cut by 2 bases, the J end by 3 bases, with 12 bases between. Looked up from germline, CDR1 is SGHNT and CDR2 is YYREEE (reference sequence). The CDR3 has 14 amino acids. CDR3 coding DNA: TGTGCCAGCAGCTTTCGGGACGGCCACTACGAGCAGTACTTC. It codes for CASSFRDGHYEQYF.

This clone was observed a single time. This chain uses TRBV28 with TRBJ2-7; 7 bases line up with TRBD1. With V trimmed by 4 bases and J by 6 bases, 6 bases remained unmatched. Looked up from germline, CDR1 is MDHEN and CDR2 is SYDVKM. The CDR3 totals 13 residues. CDR3 nucleotide sequence: TGTGCCAGCAGTTCCGGGACAGTCTTCGAGCAGTACTTC. Translated, it gives CASSSGTVFEQYF.

This rearrangement joins TRBV2 to TRBJ1-1; D is uncertain. Germline V gene sequence: CDR1 SNHLY, CDR2 FYNNEI. V was cut by 5 bases and J by 6 bases, with 7 bases left in between. The CDR3 spans 11 residues. This CDR3 is CASSNDAEAFF. For the CDR3, the DNA is TGTGCCAGCAGTAATGACGCTGAAGCTTTCTTT.

The V and J genes are TRBV10-3 and TRBJ2-7; D is uncertain. The CDR3 has 12 amino acids. Germline V gene lookup returns CDR1 ENHRY and CDR2 SYGVKD. V lost 6 bases to trimming and J lost 6 bases, with 12 bases between them. The CDR3 bases are TGTGCCATCAGCAACGACTGGGGCGAGCAGTACTTC. Its translation is CAISNDWGEQYF.

This sequence joins TRBV5-1 and TRBJ2-1; 7 bases are a match to TRBD2. The germline V gene encodes CDR1 SGHRS and CDR2 YFSETQ. Trimming removed 0 bases from V and 6 bases from J; junction bases left unmatched: 6. This CDR3 has 15 amino acids. DNA for the CDR3: TGCGCCAGCAGCTTGGCCAATAGCGGGCGCAATGAGCAGTTCTTC. This sequence encodes CASSLANSGRNEQFF.

The chain uses TRBV28 and TRBJ2-7; 7 bases agree with TRBD2. Germline assignment: CDR1 MDHEN and CDR2 SYDVKM. The CDR3 covers 15 residues. J gave up 0 bases and V 6 bases, and 8 bases lay outside the gene matches. CDR3 nucleotide sequence: TGTGCCAGCAGGTACCGCACTAGCGCCTCCTACGAGCAGTACTTC. Translated, it gives CASRYRTSASYEQYF.

V gene TRBV9 combines with J gene TRBJ2-1, with 12 bases fitting TRBD1. V trimming: 4 bases; J trimming: 12 bases; junction bases outside the gene matches: 14. The CDR3 is made up of 16 amino acids. Per germline, CDR1 SGDLS and CDR2 YYNGEE. CDR3: CASSPRDRGLYPVQFF. The CDR3 coding sequence is TGTGCCAGCAGCCCGAGGGACAGGGGGCTGTATCCGGTGCAGTTCTTC. Drawing the rest from reference TRBV9 and TRBJ2-1, the complete variable domain is DSGVTQTPKHLITATGQRVTLRCSPRSGDLSVYWYQQSLDQGLQFLIQYYNGEERAKGNILERFSAQQFPDLHSELNLSSLELGDSALYFCASSPRDRGLYPVQFFGPGTRLTVL.